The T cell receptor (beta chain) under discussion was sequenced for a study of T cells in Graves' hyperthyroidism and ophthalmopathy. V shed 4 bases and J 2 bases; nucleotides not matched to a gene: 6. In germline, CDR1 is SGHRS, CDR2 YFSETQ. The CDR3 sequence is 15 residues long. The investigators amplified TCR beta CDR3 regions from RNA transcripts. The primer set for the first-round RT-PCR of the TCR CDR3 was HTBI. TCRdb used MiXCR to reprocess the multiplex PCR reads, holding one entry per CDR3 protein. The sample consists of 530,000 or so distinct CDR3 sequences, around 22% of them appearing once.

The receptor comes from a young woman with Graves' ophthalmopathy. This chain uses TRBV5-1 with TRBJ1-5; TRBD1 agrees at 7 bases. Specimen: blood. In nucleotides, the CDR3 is TGCGCCAGCAGCCAGGCAGGGGGTCGCAATCAGCCCCAGCATTTT. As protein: CASSQAGGRNQPQHF.